Sequencing of this TCR beta chain was carried out in a study of T cells in Graves' hyperthyroidism and ophthalmopathy. This clonotype appeared many times. There were TCR beta CDR3 regions amplified from RNA transcripts. TCR CDR3 underwent first-round RT-PCR with the HTBI primer set. TCRdb processed the multiplex PCR reads anew with MiXCR; each CDR3 protein has one entry. Of about 530,000 distinct CDR3 sequences listed, approximately 17% are singletons. Germline V gene lookup returns CDR1 SGHVS and CDR2 FQNEAQ. Trimming at V came to 5 bases and at J to 7 bases, leaving 10 bases not matched to a gene. CDR3 size: 14 residues.

The sequenced material came from blood. This clonotype was obtained from a woman younger than 35 with Graves' ophthalmopathy. V is TRBV7-8 and J is TRBJ1-1, with TRBD1 identical over 7 bases. Here the CDR3 reads CASSPQTGSGEAFF. The CDR3 DNA sequence: TGTGCCAGCAGCCCCCAGACAGGGTCGGGTGAAGCTTTCTTT.